These T cell receptor beta chains were read from a single sample in a study of human T cells and chemical hapten exposure. TCRdb re-analysed the RACE reads in MiXCR, keeping a single row per CDR3 protein. The table includes 150,000 to 200,000 distinct CDR3 sequences, approximately 20% detected once. The specimen was whole blood, collected in connection with sensitization to the hapten diphenylcyclopropenone (DPC). These receptors originate from a woman aged 45-60 years with alopecia areata. Some clones in this sample may be carry-over from other donors' samples. CDR3s include the opening cysteine and the closing phenylalanine or tryptophan. Each record gives: D gene, J gene, V gene, clone size, CDR3 DNA, CDR3 protein. A D gene is named only where the DNA matches it firmly. Clone sizes are given selectively: once, few, many, or a class where the clone is expanded.

>NA|TRBJ2-5|TRBV4-2|few
TGTGCCAGCAGCCAAGACGAGACTAGGGTCCAAGAGACCCAGTACTTC
CASSQDETRVQETQYF
>TRBD1|TRBJ2-1|TRBV2|NA
TGTGCCAGCATTAGGGACAGACCCCTCGATAATGAGCAGTTCTTC
CASIRDRPLDNEQFF
>TRBD1|TRBJ1-1|TRBV18|few
TGTGCCAGCTCCCGGACCCTACAGGGGGCGGAGGGGACTGAAGCTTTCTTT
CASSRTLQGAEGTEAFF
>TRBD2|TRBJ2-3|TRBV6-1|NA
TGTGCCAGCAGTGTACGTAGCGGGACCAGCACAGATACGCAGTATTTT
CASSVRSGTSTDTQYF
>NA|TRBJ2-5|TRBV20-1|few
TGCAGTGCTACCCTGGACAGCCTACAAGAGACCCAGTACTTC
CSATLDSLQETQYF
>NA|TRBJ2-3|TRBV18|NA
TGTGCCAGCTCACCACCAGCCTCCTCCTTCGCAGATACGCAGTATTTT
CASSPPASSFADTQYF
>TRBD2|TRBJ2-1|TRBV20-1|once
TGCAGTGCTACACAAGCCGAGGGACTAGCGGGAACCAATGAGCAGTTCTTC
CSATQAEGLAGTNEQFF
>TRBD2|TRBJ2-1|TRBV11-1|few
TGTGCCAGCAGCTTCGGACTAGCGGGAGGTCTAGGCGATGAGCAGTTCTTC
CASSFGLAGGLGDEQFF
>NA|TRBJ2-3|TRBV15|NA
TGTGCCACCAGCAGAGATGTCGTGCGTTCAGATACGCAGTATTTT
CATSRDVVRSDTQYF
>NA|TRBJ2-3|TRBV5-1|few
TGCACCAGCAGCTTCCCGGGAAGCACAGATACGCAGTATTTT
CTSSFPGSTDTQYF
>NA|TRBJ1-5|TRBV10-1|NA
TGCGCCAGCAGTGGACAGCTGGAGGGGTATAGCAATCAGCCCCAGCATTTT
CASSGQLEGYSNQPQHF
>NA|TRBJ1-1|TRBV13|few
TGTGCCAGCAGCTTCCCCCCTCTAGTACAGGGGAACACTGAAGCTTTCTTT
CASSFPPLVQGNTEAFF
>TRBD2|TRBJ2-5|TRBV3-1|NA
TGTGCCAGCAGCCAAGCTAGCGGGATGGGAGAGACCCAGTACTTC
CASSQASGMGETQYF
>TRBD2|TRBJ2-2|TRBV12-3/TRBV12-4|NA
TGTGCCAGCAGTCAGGGACTAGCGGGAGGTACCGGGGAGCTGTTTTTT
CASSQGLAGGTGELFF
>NA|TRBJ2-7|TRBV18|NA
TGTGCCAGCTCACCGGGGGACACGTCCTACGAGCAGTACTTC
CASSPGDTSYEQYF
>NA|TRBJ2-1|TRBV4-2|NA
TGTGCCAGCAGCCAAGATTGGGGGGTTAATGAGCAGTTCTTC
CASSQDWGVNEQFF
>NA|TRBJ2-5|TRBV10-3|NA
TGTGCCATCAGTGAGTCGATGGGGAGGGAGACCCAGTACTTC
CAISESMGRETQYF
>NA|TRBJ2-7|TRBV7-2|few
TGTGCCAGCAGCTTAGCCGGGACTCGTGTCTACGAGCAGTACTTC
CASSLAGTRVYEQYF
>TRBD1|TRBJ1-1|TRBV5-1|NA
TGCGCCAGCACCTTTATAGGCCGGGACAGTGAAGCTTTCTTT
CASTFIGRDSEAFF
>TRBD1|TRBJ2-1|TRBV6-2/TRBV6-3|NA
TGTGCCAGCAGTTCTAACAGGGGGGAGCAGTTCTTC
CASSSNRGEQFF
>TRBD1|TRBJ2-7|TRBV5-1|NA
TGCGCCAGCAGCTTTGTGACAGGGCAGCCCTACGAGCAGTACTTC
CASSFVTGQPYEQYF
>NA|TRBJ1-5|TRBV5-6|NA
TGTGCCAGCAGCTTGAGACGGGGCAATCAGCCCCAGCATTTT
CASSLRRGNQPQHF
>TRBD2|TRBJ2-1|TRBV11-2|NA
TGTGCCAGCAGCCTCCTGGGGGGAGCGGGGGATTACAATGAGCAGTTCTTC
CASSLLGGAGDYNEQFF
>NA|TRBJ2-1|TRBV6-6|few
TGTGCCAGCAGTTACATAAGGGATGAGCAGTTCTTC
CASSYIRDEQFF
>NA|TRBJ1-1|TRBV29-1|many
TGCAGCGTTGTAAAACAGCTGGAGGACACTGAAGCTTTCTTT
CSVVKQLEDTEAFF
>NA|TRBJ1-2|TRBV20-1|few
TGCAGTGCTAGGGAAGGGTATGGCTACACCTTC
CSAREGYGYTF
>TRBD2|TRBJ2-1|TRBV10-1|NA
TGCGCCAGCAGTGATAACCGCGGGAGGACCCCCTACAATGAGCAGTTCTTC
CASSDNRGRTPYNEQFF
>TRBD2|TRBJ2-7|TRBV10-1|NA
TGCGCCAGCAGTGACTTAGCGGGGCTCTCTAAGCAGTACTTC
CASSDLAGLSKQYF
>NA|TRBJ2-5|TRBV20-1|few
TGCAGTGCTAGTTTTGAGACCCAGTACTTC
CSASFETQYF
>NA|TRBJ2-5|TRBV20-1|few
TGCAGTGCTCTAAAGACTAGGTTGGAGACCCAGTACTTC
CSALKTRLETQYF
>NA|TRBJ2-7|TRBV20-1|NA
TGCAGTGCGATAACAGGTTACGAGCAGTACTTC
CSAITGYEQYF
>NA|TRBJ2-3|TRBV11-2|many
TGTGCCAGCAGCTTATATGGGGGCCTGGGCACAGATACGCAGTATTTT
CASSLYGGLGTDTQYF
>TRBD2|TRBJ2-3|TRBV11-2|NA
TGTGCCAGCAGCTTCCTAGCGGGTCTCCGTCCTCTTAGCACAGATACGCAGTATTTT
CASSFLAGLRPLSTDTQYF
>NA|TRBJ1-4|TRBV5-1|few
TGCGCCAGCACCGAGGCTATAGGGGAAAAACTGTTTTTT
CASTEAIGEKLFF
>NA|TRBJ2-3|TRBV5-1|few
TGCGCCAGCAGCTTGGAAGCGGAGACAGATACGCAGTATTTT
CASSLEAETDTQYF
>NA|TRBJ2-7|TRBV5-1|NA
TGCGCCAGCAGGTTGTTTGGAGGGCCCTCCTACGAGCAGTACTTC
CASRLFGGPSYEQYF
>TRBD2|TRBJ2-2|TRBV27|few
TGTGCCAGCAGTCCTTTAATCTCCCATAGCGGGAGGCCCACCGGGGAGCTGTTTTTT
CASSPLISHSGRPTGELFF
>NA|TRBJ2-3|TRBV24-1|few
TGTGCCACCAGTGACACCCGGACGACAGATACGCAGTATTTT
CATSDTRTTDTQYF
>NA|TRBJ1-1|TRBV7-9|many
TGTGCCAGCAGCTTACGTGAAGCTTTCTTT
CASSLREAFF
>TRBD2|TRBJ2-2|TRBV11-2|NA
TGTGCCAGCAGCCCCCGGACTAGCGGGAGGACAAGCGGGGAGCTGTTTTTT
CASSPRTSGRTSGELFF
>NA|TRBJ2-2|TRBV18|NA
TGTGCCAGCTCACCGATCAACAGGGTTAACGCGAACACCGGGGAGCTGTTTTTT
CASSPINRVNANTGELFF
>TRBD1|TRBJ2-2|TRBV20-1|many
TGCAGCGCCCGGACAGGGGGCACCGGGGAGCTGTTTTTT
CSARTGGTGELFF
>NA|TRBJ2-7|TRBV5-1|once
TGCGCCAGCGCAACGGACCGTAGCTCCTACGAGCAGTACTTC
CASATDRSSYEQYF
>TRBD1|TRBJ1-2|TRBV5-1|NA
TGCGCCAGCAGCCCGGGGACAGCAACCATCCACTATGGCTACACCTTC
CASSPGTATIHYGYTF
>NA|TRBJ2-2|TRBV12-3/TRBV12-4|NA
TGTGCCAGCAGTCCGCCGCGGGCCTCTCGTGACGGGGAGCTGTTTTTT
CASSPPRASRDGELFF
>TRBD2|TRBJ2-7|TRBV20-1|few
TGCAGTGCTAGGGGCCCCTTAGCGGGAGGCCTCTACGAGCAGTACTTC
CSARGPLAGGLYEQYF
>TRBD1|TRBJ2-1|TRBV2|few
TGTGCCAGCATTCGGGACAGTAACAATGAGCAGTTCTTC
CASIRDSNNEQFF
>NA|TRBJ2-7|TRBV5-1|few
TGCGCCAGTCACGTCGAGGTGTCCTCCTACGAGCAGTACTTC
CASHVEVSSYEQYF
>TRBD2|TRBJ2-1|TRBV5-1|NA
TGCGCCAGCAGCGAGTACCGGACTAGCGGGAGGAATGAGCAGTTCTTC
CASSEYRTSGRNEQFF
>TRBD1|TRBJ1-4|TRBV2|few
TGTGCCAGCAGTCAAGACAGGGCCCTTGCAACTAATGAAAAACTGTTTTTT
CASSQDRALATNEKLFF
>TRBD1|TRBJ2-3|TRBV3-1|few
TGTGCCAGCAGATCACAGGGGTTTGATACGCAGTATTTT
CASRSQGFDTQYF
>NA|TRBJ1-4|TRBV7-8|NA
TGTGCCAGCAGCTTAGGTTCCGGTCTGGAAAGATTTAATGAAAAACTGTTTTTT
CASSLGSGLERFNEKLFF
>TRBD2|TRBJ2-3|TRBV20-1|few
TGCAGTGTCAAGACTAGCGGATTCACAGATACGCAGTATTTT
CSVKTSGFTDTQYF
>NA|TRBJ2-3|TRBV20-1|few
TGCAGTGCTAGTATTCTGCTAGCGCCCACGTTCCAGTATTTT
CSASILLAPTFQYF
>NA|TRBJ2-1|TRBV5-6|few
TGTGCCAGCAGCACGGCTCGGTGGGGTGAGCAGTTCTTC
CASSTARWGEQFF
>NA|TRBJ2-1|TRBV12-3/TRBV12-4|NA
TGTGCCAGCGGCGTGGCTAATGAGCAGTTCTTC
CASGVANEQFF
>TRBD2|TRBJ2-5|TRBV7-9|NA
TGTGCCAGCAACCCTACTAGCGCCCAAGAGACCCAGTACTTC
CASNPTSAQETQYF
>TRBD1|TRBJ1-5|TRBV27|NA
TGTGCCAGCAGTTTACGGCAGGGGGGCAATCAGCCCCAGCATTTT
CASSLRQGGNQPQHF
>NA|TRBJ2-7|TRBV3-1|NA
TGTGCCAGCAACCACGTCACAGGCGAGCAGTACTTC
CASNHVTGEQYF
>NA|TRBJ1-1|TRBV2|NA
TGTGCCAGCAGCCAGGGACGGAAGAACACTGAAGCTTTCTTT
CASSQGRKNTEAFF